A single sample gave rise to the 31 T cell receptor beta chains below, sequenced in a study of blood T cell repertoires in COVID-19. The protocol was immunoSEQ multiplex PCR, while the TCRdb copy is restricted to in-frame clones and leaves out a portion. The sample yields about 240,000 clones, about 82% seen once. Sequenced material: peripheral blood. The receptors here all came from a woman between 55 and 75 years old with active or convalescent COVID-19.

The chain has TRBV30 and TRBJ1-5; D is ambiguous. V lost 1 base to trimming and J lost 0 bases, with 7 bases between them. The V gene's germline CDR1 is GTSNPN and CDR2 SVGIG (reference sequence). The CDR3 covers 14 residues. In DNA form, the CDR3 reads TGTGCCTGGAGTGCAGGTTTTAGCAATCAGCCCCAGCATTTT. It translates to CAWSAGFSNQPQHF.

The genes are TRBV28 and TRBJ1-1; D is perhaps TRBD1 (5 bases). Germline CDR1 and CDR2: MDHEN and SYDVKM. There are 14 residues in the CDR3. Deletions cut 7 bases from V and 4 bases from J, with 16 bases between. For the CDR3, the DNA is TGTGCCAGCACCACCGGACATCCGGGCACTGAAGCTTTCTTT. The encoded protein is CASTTGHPGTEAFF.

The chain joins TRBV14 to TRBJ2-3; TRBD2 matches at 8 bases. Per the germline V gene, CDR1 is SGHDN and CDR2 is FVKESK. Trimming at V came to 0 bases and at J to 0 bases, leaving 8 bases not matched to a gene. The CDR3 is made up of 18 amino acids. The CDR3 loop reads CASSQDFFSGASTDTQYF. The CDR3 bases are TGTGCCAGCAGCCAAGATTTCTTTAGCGGGGCTAGCACAGATACGCAGTATTTT.

The gene calls are TRBV5-1 and TRBJ2-3, with D possibly TRBD2 on 5 matching bases. Per germline, CDR1 SGHRS and CDR2 YFSETQ. Trimming stripped 0 bases from V and 4 bases from J, with 12 bases between. This CDR3 has 15 amino acids. CDR3 sequence (DNA): TGCGCCAGCAGCTTGGCCCTAGCCTCGTCAGATACGCAGTATTTT. Residues: CASSLALASSDTQYF.

J is TRBJ1-1 and V is TRBV5-1; 12 nucleotides line up with TRBD1. J lost 5 bases, V lost 0 bases, and 5 bases had no gene match. The CDR3 spans 16 residues. CDR1 SGHRS and CDR2 YFSETQ come from the germline V gene. The CDR3 DNA reads as TGCGCCAGCAGCTTGGAGGGACAGGGGGCCGGGACTGAAGCTTTCTTT. This translates into CASSLEGQGAGTEAFF.

This rearrangement joins TRBV6-5 to TRBJ1-2; tentative D call: TRBD1 (6 bases). Germline V gene lookup returns CDR1 MNHEY and CDR2 SVGAGI. The CDR3 has 13 amino acids. V was clipped by 6 bases and J by 3 bases, with 11 bases between them. The CDR3 spells CASRNRAHYGYTF. The DNA of the CDR3 is TGTGCCAGCAGAAACAGGGCGCACTATGGCTACACCTTC.

The rearrangement uses TRBV3-1 (or the pseudogene TRBV3-2) and TRBJ1-3, with D maybe TRBD1 (5 bases). Germline values: CDR1 LGHDT, CDR2 YNNKEL (reference sequence). This CDR3 is built from 17 residues. V lost 0 bases to trimming and J lost 0 bases, with 12 bases between them. CDR3 region: CASSQERDANSGNTIYF. CDR3 sequence (DNA): TGTGCCAGCAGCCAAGAGCGGGACGCCAACTCTGGAAACACCATATATTTT.

The rearrangement joins TRBV10-2 to TRBJ1-4; TRBD1 aligns across 9 bases. CDR1 and CDR2 from the germline V gene are WSHSY and SAAADI. This CDR3 is built from 15 residues. V was pared by 5 bases and J by 7 bases, with 8 bases of the junction left unmatched. DNA for the CDR3: TGCGCCAGCAGTCCGGGACAGGGTTTAGGTGAAAAACTGTTTTTT. Translating gives CASSPGQGLGEKLFF.

This rearrangement joins TRBV2 to TRBJ2-4; D is perhaps TRBD1 (6 bases). From germline, CDR1 is SNHLY and CDR2 FYNNEI. V lost 3 bases to trimming and J lost 9 bases, with 12 bases between them. The length of the CDR3 is 13 residues. The CDR3 loop reads CASSDSRDTIQYF. Written as DNA, the CDR3 is TGTGCCAGCAGTGACAGTCGGGACACCATTCAGTACTTC.

This clone has at least ten counts. The V gene is TRBV11-2, the J gene TRBJ1-2, with TRBD1 matching over 11 bases. J gave up 3 bases and V 3 bases, and 3 bases lay outside the gene matches. CDR3 size: 15 residues. Germline values: CDR1 SGHAT, CDR2 FQNNGV. CDR3 bases: TGTGCCAGCAGCTTTTGGACAGGGGGCGACTATGGCTACACCTTC. Protein product: CASSFWTGGDYGYTF.

This chain connects TRBV2 to TRBJ2-3, with a weak D call TRBD2 (5 bases). Germline V gene data show CDR1 as SNHLY and CDR2 as FYNNEI. Trimming removed 7 bases at V and 3 bases at J, with 11 bases between. This CDR3 has 13 amino acids. CDR3 in DNA: TGTGCCAGCATTCGGACTGGAACAGATACGCAGTATTTT. It codes for CASIRTGTDTQYF.

The table lists this clone with many counts. The gene calls are TRBV10-2 and TRBJ1-1; D is possibly TRBD1 (5 bases). Germline V lookup: CDR1 WSHSY, CDR2 SAAADI. The CDR3 loop spans 14 amino acids. V lost 3 bases and J lost 1, with 9 bases in between. CDR3 nucleotides: TGCGCCAGCAGTGACCCAGGGTCGAACACTGAAGCTTTCTTT. It translates to CASSDPGSNTEAFF.

The rearrangement uses TRBV7-9 and TRBJ2-5, with 11 bases aligning to TRBD2. There are 16 residues in the CDR3. Germline CDR1 SEHNR, CDR2 FQNEAQ (reference sequence). The J segment lost 5 bases and the V segment lost 4 bases, leaving 9 bases of the junction unmatched. CDR3 nucleotide sequence: TGTGCCAGCAGCTACACCACTAGCGGGAGAGAGGAGACCCAGTACTTC. Its protein product is CASSYTTSGREETQYF.

This chain uses TRBV28 with TRBJ1-4; 7 nucleotides align to TRBD1. The CDR3 sequence is 14 residues long. V shed 6 bases and J 7 bases; nucleotides not matched to a gene: 8. Per germline, CDR1 MDHEN and CDR2 SYDVKM. CDR3 sequence (DNA): TGTGCCAGCAGATACTCTGGGACAGTTGAAAAACTGTTTTTT. Its translation: CASRYSGTVEKLFF. The full variable domain, completed using reference TRBV28 and TRBJ1-4, is DVKVTQSSRYLVKRTGEKVFLECVQDMDHENMFWYRQDPGLGLRLIYFSYDVKMKEKGDIPEGYSVSREKKERFSLILESASTNQTSMYLCASRYSGTVEKLFFGSGTQLSVL.

The chain combines TRBV18 with TRBJ2-2; a possible D gene is TRBD1 (6 bases). Germline CDR1 reads KGHSH; CDR2 reads LQKENI. The CDR3 is made up of 14 amino acids. V was shortened by 4 bases and J by 6 bases, with 12 bases between the two germline ends. The CDR3, as DNA: TGTGCCAGCTCACAAAGACAGGCCTCCGGGGAGCTGTTTTTT. Translated: CASSQRQASGELFF.

This clone was counted a single time. This rearrangement joins TRBV6-5 to TRBJ1-5, with TRBD1 matching 9 bases. CDR1 is MNHEY, CDR2 SVGAGI, per germline. The CDR3 spans 14 residues. Trimming removed 0 bases from V and 6 bases from J; junction bases left unmatched: 0. CDR3 residues: CASSYSTGGQPQHF. In DNA, the CDR3 is TGTGCCAGCAGTTACTCGACAGGGGGTCAGCCCCAGCATTTT.

The chain joins TRBV30 to TRBJ1-1; a weak D match, TRBD1 (5 bases). The CDR3 contains 11 residues. The ends were cut back, 2 bases at V and 11 bases at J, with 12 bases in the middle. Germline CDR1 and CDR2: GTSNPN and SVGIG (reference sequence). This CDR3 is CAWSLGLGAFF. Here the CDR3 DNA reads TGTGCCTGGAGTTTGGGGCTGGGGGCTTTCTTT. The full variable domain, rest sourced from reference TRBV30 and TRBJ1-1, is SQTIHQWPATLVQPVGSPLSLECTVEGTSNPNLYWYRQAAGRGLQLLFYSVGIGQISSEVPQNLSASRPQDRQFILSSKKLLLSDSGFYLCAWSLGLGAFFGQGTRLTVV.

This chain uses TRBV7-9 with TRBJ2-1, with a weak D call TRBD2 (6 bases). V lost 5 bases to trimming and J lost 9 bases, with 14 bases between them. Germline V lookup: CDR1 SEHNR, CDR2 FQNEAQ (reference sequence). The CDR3 has 13 residues. CDR3 residues: CASSPGLPGEQFF. CDR3 coding DNA: TGTGCCAGCAGCCCGGGACTCCCGGGTGAGCAGTTCTTC.

The J gene is TRBJ2-2, the V gene TRBV6-5; D gene uncertain. V was clipped by 4 bases and J by 1 base, with 10 bases between them. This CDR3 is 15 amino acids long. Germline V CDR1 and CDR2: MNHEY, SVGAGI. CDR3 region: CASSSRPRNTGELFF. CDR3 in DNA: TGTGCCAGCAGTTCGAGGCCAAGGAACACCGGGGAGCTGTTTTTT.

The rearrangement joins TRBV30 to TRBJ2-7, with D uncertain. Trimming stripped 5 bases from V and 4 bases from J, with 18 bases between. The CDR3 runs 14 residues. CDR1 is GTSNPN and CDR2 is SVGIG in the germline V gene (reference sequence). CDR3: CAWDFGASRYEQYF. CDR3 in DNA: TGTGCCTGGGATTTCGGCGCTAGTCGGTACGAGCAGTACTTC. Combining the CDR3 with reference TRBV30 and TRBJ2-7 gives the whole variable domain SQTIHQWPATLVQPVGSPLSLECTVEGTSNPNLYWYRQAAGRGLQLLFYSVGIGQISSEVPQNLSASRPQDRQFILSSKKLLLSDSGFYLCAWDFGASRYEQYFGPGTRLTVT.

This clone was counted only a few times. The chain has TRBV3-1 (or the pseudogene TRBV3-2) and TRBJ2-7; possible D gene TRBD1, 5 bases. The CDR3 totals 12 residues. V dropped 4 bases and J dropped 1 base, with 5 bases sitting between them. Looked up from germline, CDR1 is LGHDT and CDR2 is YNNKEL (reference sequence). The CDR3 nucleotides are TGTGCCAGCAGCCCAGGGTCCTACGAGCAGTACTTC. Its protein is CASSPGSYEQYF.

V and J are TRBV5-1 and TRBJ1-5, with D perhaps TRBD1 (6 bases). Per the germline V gene, CDR1 is SGHRS and CDR2 is YFSETQ. Between the trimmed V and J ends, which lost 0 bases and 1 base, there was a span of 8 bases. The CDR3 runs to 15 residues. The CDR3 spells CASSLVTGSNQPQHF. CDR3 DNA: TGCGCCAGCAGCTTGGTAACAGGGAGCAATCAGCCCCAGCATTTT.

This chain connects TRBV7-2 to TRBJ1-2; D perhaps matches TRBD1 (5 bases). The CDR3 runs 16 residues. The V gene's germline CDR1 is SGHTA and CDR2 FQGNSA. V lost 1 base to trimming and J lost 7 bases, with 19 bases between them. The CDR3 protein is CASSLDGASPEGGYTF. The CDR3 DNA sequence: TGTGCCAGCAGCTTAGATGGGGCATCACCGGAGGGTGGCTACACCTTC.

V and J are TRBV3-1 (or the pseudogene TRBV3-2) and TRBJ2-5, with D unclear. The CDR3 loop spans 12 amino acids. V dropped 1 base and J dropped 5 bases, with 5 bases sitting between them. Germline assignment: CDR1 LGHDT and CDR2 YNNKEL (reference sequence). The CDR3, as DNA: TGTGCCAGCAGCCAAGTCGGGGAGACCCAGTACTTC. The encoded protein is CASSQVGETQYF.

The genes are TRBV10-3 and TRBJ1-2, with 8 bases fitting TRBD1. The trim removed 9 bases at V and 8 bases at J, leaving 14 bases unmatched. The CDR3 extends over 14 amino acids. Germline assignment: CDR1 ENHRY and CDR2 SYGVKD. CDR3 sequence: CAIPSGQEELGYTF. The CDR3 DNA is TGTGCCATACCTTCGGGACAGGAAGAGTTGGGCTACACCTTC.

This sequence joins TRBV4-2 and TRBJ2-5, with 15 nucleotides matching TRBD2. The CDR3 covers 18 residues. Germline trimming cut 2 bases from V and 6 bases from J; bases unmatched to any gene: 10. Germline assignment: CDR1 LGHNA and CDR2 YNFKEQ. CDR3 loop: CASSQMPGLAGGLKTQYF. The CDR3 DNA reads as TGTGCCAGCAGCCAAATGCCCGGACTAGCGGGGGGGCTTAAGACCCAGTACTTC.

V is TRBV4-1 and J is TRBJ2-1; 7 bases align to TRBD2. The germline gives CDR1 MGHRA, CDR2 YSYEKL. V shed 1 base and J 9 bases; nucleotides not matched to a gene: 3. This CDR3 is built from 13 residues. CDR3 loop: CASSQGGGSEQFF. The CDR3 DNA sequence: TGCGCCAGCAGCCAAGGGGGGGGGAGTGAGCAGTTCTTC.

The chain couples TRBV3-1 (or the pseudogene TRBV3-2) to TRBJ1-5, with 7 positions matching TRBD1. The CDR3 length is 16 residues. Germline CDR1 LGHDT, CDR2 YNNKEL (reference sequence). V shed 0 bases, J shed 2 bases, and the junction held 4 bases outside the gene matches. DNA for the CDR3: TGTGCCAGCAGCCAAGATTACAGGGGAGGCAATCAGCCCCAGCATTTT. Translated: CASSQDYRGGNQPQHF.

This clone was picked up a small number of times. The chain recombines TRBV2 with TRBJ2-7; tentative D call: TRBD2 (6 bases). V dropped 7 bases and J dropped 4 bases, with 14 bases sitting between them. The germline V gene has CDR1 SNHLY and CDR2 FYNNEI. There are 13 residues in the CDR3. The CDR3 coding sequence is TGTGCCAGCATGGGGGGAGTAGGGTACGAGCAGTACGTC. Protein product: CASMGGVGYEQYV.

V is TRBV6-4 and J is TRBJ2-3; 7 nucleotides align to TRBD1. The CDR3 extends over 14 amino acids. The ends lost 0 bases at V and 9 bases at J; junction bases unmatched: 6. The germline CDR1 and CDR2 sequences are MRHNA and SNTAGT. CDR3: CASSDSGGAGTQYF. In DNA form, the CDR3 reads TGTGCCAGCAGTGACTCAGGGGGCGCAGGAACGCAGTATTTT.

CDR3 region: CASSQSRGQNIQYF. As DNA, the CDR3 is TGTGCCAGCAGCCAATCTAGGGGCCAAAACATTCAGTACTTC. The rearrangement joins TRBV4-2 to TRBJ2-4; TRBD1 might be the D (5 bases). Germline lookup yields CDR1 LGHNA and CDR2 YNFKEQ. The CDR3 covers 14 residues. V was cut by 2 bases and J by 5 bases, with 10 bases left in between.